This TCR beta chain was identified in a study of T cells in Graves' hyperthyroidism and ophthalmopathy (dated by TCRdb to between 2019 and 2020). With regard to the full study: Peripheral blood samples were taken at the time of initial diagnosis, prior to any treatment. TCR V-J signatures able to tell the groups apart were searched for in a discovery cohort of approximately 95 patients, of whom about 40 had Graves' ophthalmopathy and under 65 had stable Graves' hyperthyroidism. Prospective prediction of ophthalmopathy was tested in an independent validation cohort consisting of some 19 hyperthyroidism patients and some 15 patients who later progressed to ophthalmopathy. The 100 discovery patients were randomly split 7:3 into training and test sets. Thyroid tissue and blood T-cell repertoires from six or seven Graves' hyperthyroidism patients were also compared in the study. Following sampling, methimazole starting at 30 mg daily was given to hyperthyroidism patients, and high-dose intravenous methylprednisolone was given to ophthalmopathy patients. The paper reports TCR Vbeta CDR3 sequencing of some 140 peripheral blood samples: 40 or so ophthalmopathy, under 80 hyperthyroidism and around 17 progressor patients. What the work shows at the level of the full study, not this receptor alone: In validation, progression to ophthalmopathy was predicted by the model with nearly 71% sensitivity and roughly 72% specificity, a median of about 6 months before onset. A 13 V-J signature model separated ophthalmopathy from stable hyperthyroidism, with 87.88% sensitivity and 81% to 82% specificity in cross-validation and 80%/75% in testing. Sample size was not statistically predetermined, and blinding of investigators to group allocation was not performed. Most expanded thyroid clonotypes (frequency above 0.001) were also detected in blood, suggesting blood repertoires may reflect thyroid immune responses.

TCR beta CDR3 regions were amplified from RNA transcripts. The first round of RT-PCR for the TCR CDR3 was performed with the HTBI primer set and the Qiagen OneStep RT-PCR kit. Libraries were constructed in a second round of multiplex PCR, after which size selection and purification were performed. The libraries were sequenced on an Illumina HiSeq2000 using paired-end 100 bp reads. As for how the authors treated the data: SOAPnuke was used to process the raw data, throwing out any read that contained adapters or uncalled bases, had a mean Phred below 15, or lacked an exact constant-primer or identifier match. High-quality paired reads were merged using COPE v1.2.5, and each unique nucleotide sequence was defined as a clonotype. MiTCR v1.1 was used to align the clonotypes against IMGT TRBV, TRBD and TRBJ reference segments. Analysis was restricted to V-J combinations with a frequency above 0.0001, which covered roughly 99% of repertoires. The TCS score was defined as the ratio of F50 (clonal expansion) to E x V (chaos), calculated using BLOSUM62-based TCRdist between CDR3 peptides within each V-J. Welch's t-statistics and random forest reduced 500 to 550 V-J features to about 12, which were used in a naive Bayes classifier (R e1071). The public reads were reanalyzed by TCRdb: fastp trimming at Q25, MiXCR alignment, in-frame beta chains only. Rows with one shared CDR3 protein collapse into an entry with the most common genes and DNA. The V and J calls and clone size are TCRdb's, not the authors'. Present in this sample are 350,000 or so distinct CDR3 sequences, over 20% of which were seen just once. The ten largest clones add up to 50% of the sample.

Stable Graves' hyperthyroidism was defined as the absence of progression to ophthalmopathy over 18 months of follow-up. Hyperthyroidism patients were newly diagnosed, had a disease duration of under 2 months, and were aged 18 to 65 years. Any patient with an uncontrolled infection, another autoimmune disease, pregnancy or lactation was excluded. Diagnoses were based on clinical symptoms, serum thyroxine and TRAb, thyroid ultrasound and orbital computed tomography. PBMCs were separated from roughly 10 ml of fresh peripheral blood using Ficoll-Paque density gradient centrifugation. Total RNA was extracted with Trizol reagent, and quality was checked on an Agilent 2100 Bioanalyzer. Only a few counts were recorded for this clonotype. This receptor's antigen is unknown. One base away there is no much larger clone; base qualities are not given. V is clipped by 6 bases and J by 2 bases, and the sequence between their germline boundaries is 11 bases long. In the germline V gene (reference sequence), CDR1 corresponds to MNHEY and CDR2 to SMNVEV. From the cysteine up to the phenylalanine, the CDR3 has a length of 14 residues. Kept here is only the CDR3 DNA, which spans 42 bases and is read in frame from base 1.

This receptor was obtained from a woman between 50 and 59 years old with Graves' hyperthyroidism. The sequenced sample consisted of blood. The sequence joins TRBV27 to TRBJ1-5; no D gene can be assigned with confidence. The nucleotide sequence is TGTGCCAGCAGCGGGCTATCGGGCAATCAGCCCCAGCATTTT. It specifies CASSGLSGNQPQHF.